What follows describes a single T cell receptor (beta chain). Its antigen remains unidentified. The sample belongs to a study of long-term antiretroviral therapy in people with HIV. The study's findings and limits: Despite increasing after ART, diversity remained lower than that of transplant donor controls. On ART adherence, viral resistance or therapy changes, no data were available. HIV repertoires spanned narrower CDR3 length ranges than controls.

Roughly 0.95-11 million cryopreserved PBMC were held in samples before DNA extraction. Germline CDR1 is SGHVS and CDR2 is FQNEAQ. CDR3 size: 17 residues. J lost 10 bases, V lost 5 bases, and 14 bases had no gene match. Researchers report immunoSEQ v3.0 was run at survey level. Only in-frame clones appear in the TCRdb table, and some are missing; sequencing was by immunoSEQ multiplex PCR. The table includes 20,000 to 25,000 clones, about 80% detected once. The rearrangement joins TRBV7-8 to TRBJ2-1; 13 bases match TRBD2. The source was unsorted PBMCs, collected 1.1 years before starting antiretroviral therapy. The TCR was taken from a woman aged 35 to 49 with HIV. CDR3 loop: CASSLGLAGALGVEQFF. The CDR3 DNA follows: TGTGCCAGCAGCCTCGGACTAGCGGGGGCCCTCGGCGTCGAGCAGTTCTTC.